This paragraph covers one TCR beta chain sequence. The target antigen is unknown. Additional DNA sequences in this sample encode the identical CDR3. The data were taken from a study of shared clonotypes between healthy human individuals. Whole-study findings and limits: Approximately 4.6% of naive CD4 clonotypes were shared across several donors. Clonotypes not shared had lower generation probabilities than those common to all four donors.

Some clones are missing from TCRdb's copy, which holds only in-frame ones; the method was immunoSEQ multiplex PCR. The table lists 650,000 to 800,000 clones, 92% of them singletons. Unmatched junction bases numbered 3, after V lost 0 bases and J lost 6 bases. The V gene's germline CDR1 is SGDLS and CDR2 YYNGEE. The CDR3 runs to 13 residues. Naive CD8 populations comprised CD45RO-negative cells positively selected for CCR7, excluding terminally differentiated effector memory CD45RA+ cells. The clonotype originates from a man between 25 and 39 years old in good health. Material for sequencing was naive CD8+ T cells sorted from blood. The chain links TRBV9 to TRBJ2-7, with 7 bases that match TRBD2. In nucleotides, the CDR3 is TGTGCCAGCAGCGTAGCGGGAGGAGGCGAGCAGTACTTC. Its translation is CASSVAGGGEQYF.